This T cell receptor (beta chain) derives from a study of T cell clones after liver transplantation. Study-wide context: TCRbeta sequencing after a pre-transplant mixed lymphocyte reaction identified graft-donor-reactive clones, later tracked in post-transplant blood. Graft-donor-reactive sequences were compared with third-party-reactive TCRbeta sequences from pre-transplant mixed lymphocyte reactions.

The CDR3 is 13 residues long. Germline CDR1 SGHTA, CDR2 FQGTGA. The ends were cut back, 6 bases at V and 6 bases at J, with 11 bases in the middle. On this clone: Its target is not known.

Study-wide results and limits: Migration into the graft, not deletion, may explain lost graft donor-reactive T cells. Donor-reactive sequences fell more than third party-reactive ones, suggesting partial deletion.

Using immunoSEQ multiplex PCR, the repertoire was profiled, and TCRdb retains in-frame clones only, with some absent. In the table there are over 45,000 clones, 65% to 80% of which are singletons. The specimen comprised CD4+ T cells from blood, sampled approximately 54 months after liver transplant. J is TRBJ2-2 and V is TRBV7-3; D perhaps matches TRBD1 (6 bases). This TCR derives from a human patient who received a liver transplant. Some T cells may be provided by the graft donor. CDR3: CASRPDRPGELFF. As DNA, the CDR3 is TGTGCCAGCAGGCCCGACAGGCCCGGGGAGCTGTTTTTT.